This T cell receptor beta chain stems from a study of blood T cell repertoires in COVID-19. Study details: Sites across the United States, Italy and Spain contributed samples from acute and convalescent COVID-19. T cells, B-cell-depleted T cells, or PBMCs supplied cDNA or gDNA.

This CDR3 is built from 13 residues. The ends were cut back, 5 bases at V and 3 bases at J, with 8 bases in the middle. Germline V gene sequence: CDR1 MNHEY, CDR2 SMNVEV (reference sequence). How the authors handled the data: The authors estimated nucleated cell counts from reference gene primer amplification. The repertoire was sequenced with immunoSEQ multiplex PCR; TCRdb's copy has only in-frame clones and lacks some. V and J calls and clone size are those listed in that table; D and trimming were worked out from the DNA. The data contain 250,000 to 300,000 clones, about 88% of them singletons. The sequence was obtained from a woman in her fifties or sixties with acute or convalescent COVID-19. The chain employs TRBV27 and TRBJ2-1; TRBD2 is a possible D gene (6 bases). Sample: peripheral blood. DNA of the CDR3: TGTGCCAGCAGTCTGGACTACTACAATGAGCAGTTCTTC. Residues: CASSLDYYNEQFF.